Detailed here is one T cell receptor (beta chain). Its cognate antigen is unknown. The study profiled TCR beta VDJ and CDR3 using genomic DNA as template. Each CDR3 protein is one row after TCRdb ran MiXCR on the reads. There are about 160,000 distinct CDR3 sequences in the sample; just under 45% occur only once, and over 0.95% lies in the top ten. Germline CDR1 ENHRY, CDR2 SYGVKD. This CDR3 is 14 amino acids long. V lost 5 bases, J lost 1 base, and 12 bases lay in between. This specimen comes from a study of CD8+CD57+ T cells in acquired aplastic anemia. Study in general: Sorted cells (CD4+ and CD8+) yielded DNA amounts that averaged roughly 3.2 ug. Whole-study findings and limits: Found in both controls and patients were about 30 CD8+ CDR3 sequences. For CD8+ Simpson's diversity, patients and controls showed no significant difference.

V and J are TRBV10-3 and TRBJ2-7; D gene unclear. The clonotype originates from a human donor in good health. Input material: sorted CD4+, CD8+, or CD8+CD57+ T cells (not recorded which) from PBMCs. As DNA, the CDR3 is TGTGCCATCAGTTCAGACTTCTTATCCTACGAGCAGTACTTC. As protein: CAISSDFLSYEQYF.